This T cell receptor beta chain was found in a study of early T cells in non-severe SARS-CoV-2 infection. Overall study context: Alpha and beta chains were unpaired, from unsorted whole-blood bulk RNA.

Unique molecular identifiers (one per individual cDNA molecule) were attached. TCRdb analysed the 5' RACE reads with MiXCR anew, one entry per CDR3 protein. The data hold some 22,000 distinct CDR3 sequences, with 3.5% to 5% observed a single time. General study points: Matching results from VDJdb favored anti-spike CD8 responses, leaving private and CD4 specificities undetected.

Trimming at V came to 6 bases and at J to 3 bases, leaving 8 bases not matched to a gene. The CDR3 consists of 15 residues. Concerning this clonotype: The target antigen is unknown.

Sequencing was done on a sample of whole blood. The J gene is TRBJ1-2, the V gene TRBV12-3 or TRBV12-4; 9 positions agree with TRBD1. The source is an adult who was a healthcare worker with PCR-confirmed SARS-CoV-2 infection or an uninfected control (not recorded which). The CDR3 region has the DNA TGTGCCAGCAGAGCGGGGACAGGGTGGGACTATGGCTACACCTTC. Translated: CASRAGTGWDYGYTF.